A selection of T cell receptor beta chains follows, all from one sample in a study of T-cell reconstitution after alpha-beta-depleted transplantation in children. TCRdb re-called the PCR reads through MiXCR, storing one row per CDR3 protein. The table lists about 360,000 distinct CDR3 sequences, approximately 12% of them singletons. The sample was PBMCs, taken from the stem cell graft. These receptors all stem from a human donor who donated a stem cell graft to a child with Fanconi anemia. Each CDR3 is given with its conserved first and last residue. The D gene is left open where the match is weak. Clone size is given for some rows only: seen once, a few or many times, or a class if the clone is expanded.

CDR3	DNA	J	V	D	size
CASSLDPLKGFF	TGTGCCAGCAGTTTAGATCCCCTTAAAGGGTTCTTC	TRBJ2-1	TRBV12-3/TRBV12-4	-	many
CASSPGTGGYSNQPQHF	TGCGCCAGCAGCCCCGGGACAGGGGGCTACAGCAATCAGCCCCAGCATTTT	TRBJ1-5	TRBV5-1	TRBD1	-
CASETGFYNEQFF	TGTGCCAGCGAGACGGGGTTTTACAATGAGCAGTTCTTC	TRBJ2-1	TRBV5-6	-	many
CATSRVNQGWTEAFF	TGTGCCACCAGCAGAGTGAATCAGGGATGGACTGAAGCTTTCTTT	TRBJ1-1	TRBV15	-	-
CSFLGGGGLTDTQYF	TGCAGCTTCCTTGGGGGCGGGGGGCTCACAGATACGCAGTATTTT	TRBJ2-3	TRBV20-1	TRBD2	many
CASSQGDSTEAFF	TGCGCCAGCAGCCAAGGCGACAGCACTGAAGCTTTCTTT	TRBJ1-1	TRBV4-1	-	many
CASSLGTPLSTDTQYF	TGTGCCAGCAGCTTAGGCACACCCCTGAGCACAGATACGCAGTATTTT	TRBJ2-3	TRBV5-5	-	many
CASSEWTDTDTQYF	TGCGCCAGCAGCGAATGGACGGACACAGATACGCAGTATTTT	TRBJ2-3	TRBV5-1	-	many
CASSYGQVYYGYTF	TGTGCCAGCAGTTATGGGCAGGTATACTATGGCTACACCTTC	TRBJ1-2	TRBV28	-	few
CASSPGQGHAFF	TGTGCCAGCAGTCCCGGTCAGGGTCACGCTTTCTTT	TRBJ1-1	TRBV12-3/TRBV12-4	-	-
CASSFSQTDTEAFF	TGTGCCAGTAGTTTCTCTCAGACAGACACTGAAGCTTTCTTT	TRBJ1-1	TRBV19	-	-
CAISPTSGGSFSYNEQFF	TGTGCCATCAGCCCGACTAGCGGGGGGTCTTTCTCCTACAATGAGCAGTTCTTC	TRBJ2-1	TRBV10-3	TRBD2	-
CASSGGGGRGNTEAFF	TGTGCCAGCAGTGGCGGGGGGGGGCGCGGGAACACTGAAGCTTTCTTT	TRBJ1-1	TRBV9	-	few
CASRLAGGADTQYF	TGTGCCAGCAGACTAGCGGGGGGTGCAGATACGCAGTATTTT	TRBJ2-3	TRBV12-3/TRBV12-4	TRBD2	many
CSAAASAEDTDTQYF	TGCAGTGCTGCCGCATCAGCGGAGGACACAGATACGCAGTATTTT	TRBJ2-3	TRBV20-1	-	many